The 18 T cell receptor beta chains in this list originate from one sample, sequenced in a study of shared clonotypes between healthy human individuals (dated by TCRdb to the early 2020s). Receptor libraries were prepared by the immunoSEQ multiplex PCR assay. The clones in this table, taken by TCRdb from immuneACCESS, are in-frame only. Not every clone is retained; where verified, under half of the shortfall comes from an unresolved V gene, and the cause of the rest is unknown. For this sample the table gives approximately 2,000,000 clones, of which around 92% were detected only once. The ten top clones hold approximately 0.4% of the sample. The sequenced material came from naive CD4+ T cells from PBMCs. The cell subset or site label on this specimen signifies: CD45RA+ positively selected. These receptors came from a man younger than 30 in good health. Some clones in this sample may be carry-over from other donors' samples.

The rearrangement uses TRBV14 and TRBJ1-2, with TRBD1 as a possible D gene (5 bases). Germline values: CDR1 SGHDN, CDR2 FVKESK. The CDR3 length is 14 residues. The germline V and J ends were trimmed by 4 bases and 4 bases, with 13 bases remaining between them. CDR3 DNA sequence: TGTGCCAGCAGCCGCGTCCAGGGCCTCTATGGCTACACCTTC. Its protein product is CASSRVQGLYGYTF.

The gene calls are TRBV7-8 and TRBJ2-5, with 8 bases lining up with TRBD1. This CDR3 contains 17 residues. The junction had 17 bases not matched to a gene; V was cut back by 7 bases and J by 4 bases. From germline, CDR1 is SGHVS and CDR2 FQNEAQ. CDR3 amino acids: CASTLSRFRGPRETQYF. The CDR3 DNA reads TGTGCCAGCACCCTAAGTAGGTTCAGGGGGCCCCGAGAGACCCAGTACTTC.

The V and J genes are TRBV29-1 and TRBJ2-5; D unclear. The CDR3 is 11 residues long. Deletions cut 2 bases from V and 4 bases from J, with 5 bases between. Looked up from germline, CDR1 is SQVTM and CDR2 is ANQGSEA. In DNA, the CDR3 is TGCAGCGTTGAACTGGGAGAGACCCAGTACTTC. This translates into CSVELGETQYF.

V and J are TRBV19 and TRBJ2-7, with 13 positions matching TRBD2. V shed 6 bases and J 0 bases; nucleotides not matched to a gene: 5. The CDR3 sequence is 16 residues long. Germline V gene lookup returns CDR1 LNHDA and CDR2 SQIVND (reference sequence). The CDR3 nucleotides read TGTGCCAGTAGGACGACTAGCGGGAGGACCTCCTACGAGCAGTACTTC. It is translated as CASRTTSGRTSYEQYF.

The CDR3 nucleotides read TGTGCCAGCAGCTTGGGCCGACCTGGAAACACCATATATTTT. Translated: CASSLGRPGNTIYF. This rearrangement joins TRBV11-3 to TRBJ1-3; D unresolved. In germline, CDR1 is SGHNT, CDR2 YENEEA. The CDR3 contains 14 residues. The ends were cut back, 3 bases at V and 2 bases at J, with 8 bases in the middle.

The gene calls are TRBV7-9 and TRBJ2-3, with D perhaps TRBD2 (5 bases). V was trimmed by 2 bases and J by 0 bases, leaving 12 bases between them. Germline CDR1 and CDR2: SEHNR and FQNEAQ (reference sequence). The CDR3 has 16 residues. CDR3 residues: CASSLPVLASTDTQYF. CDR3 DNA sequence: TGTGCCAGCAGCTTACCCGTTCTAGCTAGCACAGATACGCAGTATTTT.

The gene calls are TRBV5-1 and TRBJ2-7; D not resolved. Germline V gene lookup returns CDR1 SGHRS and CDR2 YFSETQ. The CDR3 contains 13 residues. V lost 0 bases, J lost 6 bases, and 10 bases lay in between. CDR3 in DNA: TGCGCCAGCAGCTTGGCCCCGGCTGCCGAGCAGTACTTC. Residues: CASSLAPAAEQYF.

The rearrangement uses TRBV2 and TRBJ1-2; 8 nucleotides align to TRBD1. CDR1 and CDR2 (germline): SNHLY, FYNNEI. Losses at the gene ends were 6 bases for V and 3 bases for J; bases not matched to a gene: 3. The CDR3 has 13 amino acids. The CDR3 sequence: CASRTTGDYGYTF. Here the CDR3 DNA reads TGTGCCAGCAGGACGACAGGGGACTATGGCTACACCTTC.

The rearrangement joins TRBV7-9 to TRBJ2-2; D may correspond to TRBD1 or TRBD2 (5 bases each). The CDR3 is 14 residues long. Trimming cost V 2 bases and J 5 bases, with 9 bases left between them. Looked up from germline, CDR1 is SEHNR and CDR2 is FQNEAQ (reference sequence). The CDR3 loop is CASSLSGRTGELFF. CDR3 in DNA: TGTGCCAGCAGCTTATCAGGGAGAACCGGGGAGCTGTTTTTT.

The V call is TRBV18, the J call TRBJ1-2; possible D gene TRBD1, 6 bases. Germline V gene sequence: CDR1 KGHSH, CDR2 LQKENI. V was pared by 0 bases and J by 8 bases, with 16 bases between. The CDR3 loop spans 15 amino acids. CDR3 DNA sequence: TGTGCCAGCTCACCACCGGACAGAGCAGCGGGGGGCTACACCTTC. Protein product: CASSPPDRAAGGYTF.

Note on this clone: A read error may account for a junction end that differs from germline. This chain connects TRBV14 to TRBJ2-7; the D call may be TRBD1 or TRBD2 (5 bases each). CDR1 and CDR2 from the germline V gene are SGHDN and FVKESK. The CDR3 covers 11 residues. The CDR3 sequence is CASSQWDGLVF. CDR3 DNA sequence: TGTGCCAGCAGCCAGTGGGACGGACTTGTATTC.

This CDR3 reads CASSPLEGERAFF. In DNA form, the CDR3 reads TGTGCCAGCTCACCTCTGGAGGGCGAGCGGGCTTTCTTT. The rearrangement links TRBV18 to TRBJ1-1; D not certain. The CDR3 sequence is 13 residues long. V was trimmed by 3 bases and J by 11 bases, leaving 16 bases between them. Germline V gene lookup returns CDR1 KGHSH and CDR2 LQKENI.

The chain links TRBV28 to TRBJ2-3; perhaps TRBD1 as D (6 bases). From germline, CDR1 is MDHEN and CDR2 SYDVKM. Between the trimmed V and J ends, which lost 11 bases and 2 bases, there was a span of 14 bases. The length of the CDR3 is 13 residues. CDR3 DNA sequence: TGTGCCCTCACAGGGACCCTCACAGATACGCAGTATTTT. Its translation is CALTGTLTDTQYF.

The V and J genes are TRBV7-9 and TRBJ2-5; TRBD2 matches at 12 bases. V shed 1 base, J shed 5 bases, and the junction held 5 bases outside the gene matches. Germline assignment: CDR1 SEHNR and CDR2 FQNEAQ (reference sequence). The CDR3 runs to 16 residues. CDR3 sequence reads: CASSLVLAGGPETQYF. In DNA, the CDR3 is TGTGCCAGCAGCTTAGTCCTAGCGGGAGGGCCGGAGACCCAGTACTTC.

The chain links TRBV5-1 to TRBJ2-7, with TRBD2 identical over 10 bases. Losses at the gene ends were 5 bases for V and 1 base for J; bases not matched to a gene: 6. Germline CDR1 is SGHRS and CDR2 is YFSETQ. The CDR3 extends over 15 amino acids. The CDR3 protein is CASRLLAGLSYEQYF. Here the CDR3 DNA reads TGCGCCAGCAGGTTACTAGCGGGACTTTCCTACGAGCAGTACTTC. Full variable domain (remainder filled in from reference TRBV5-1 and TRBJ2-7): KAGVTQTPRYLIKTRGQQVTLSCSPISGHRSVSWYQQTPGQGLQFLFEYFSETQRNKGNFPGRFSGRQFSNSRSEMNVSTLELGDSALYLCASRLLAGLSYEQYFGPGTRLTVT.

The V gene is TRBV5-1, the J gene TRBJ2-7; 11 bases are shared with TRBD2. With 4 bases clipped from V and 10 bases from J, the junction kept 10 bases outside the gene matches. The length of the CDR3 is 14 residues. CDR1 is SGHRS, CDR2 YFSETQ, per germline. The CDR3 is CASSQDSGRDSQYF. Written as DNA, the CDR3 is TGCGCCAGCAGCCAAGATAGCGGGAGGGACTCTCAGTACTTC.

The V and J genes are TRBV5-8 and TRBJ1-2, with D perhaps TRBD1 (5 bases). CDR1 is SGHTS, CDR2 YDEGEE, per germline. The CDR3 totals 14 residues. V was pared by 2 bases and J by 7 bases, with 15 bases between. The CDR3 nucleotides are TGTGCCAGCAGCTTTGGGGGGGATTATGGTGGCTACACCTTC. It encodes CASSFGGDYGGYTF.

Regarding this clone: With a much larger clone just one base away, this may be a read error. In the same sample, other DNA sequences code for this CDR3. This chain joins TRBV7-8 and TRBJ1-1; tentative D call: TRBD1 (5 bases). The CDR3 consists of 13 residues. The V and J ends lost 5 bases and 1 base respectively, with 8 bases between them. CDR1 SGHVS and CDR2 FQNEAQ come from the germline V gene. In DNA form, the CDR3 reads TGTGCCAGCAGCCTAGACAGGAACACTGAAGCTTTCTTT. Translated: CASSLDRNTEAFF.